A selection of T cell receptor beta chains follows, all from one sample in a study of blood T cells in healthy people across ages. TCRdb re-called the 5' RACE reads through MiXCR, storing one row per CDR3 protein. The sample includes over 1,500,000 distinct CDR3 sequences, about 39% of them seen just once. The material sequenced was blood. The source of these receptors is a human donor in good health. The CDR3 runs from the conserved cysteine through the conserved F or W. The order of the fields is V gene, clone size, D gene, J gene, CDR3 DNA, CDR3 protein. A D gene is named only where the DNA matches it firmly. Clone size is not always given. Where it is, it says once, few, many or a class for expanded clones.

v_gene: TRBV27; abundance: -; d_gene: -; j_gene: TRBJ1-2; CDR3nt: TGTGCCAGCAGTCCGAAGACAAGCTACTATGGCTACACCTTC; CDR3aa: CASSPKTSYYGYTF
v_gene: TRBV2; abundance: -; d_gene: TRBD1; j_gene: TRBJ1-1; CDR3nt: TGTGCCAACTGCAGGGGGCCCAACACTGAAGCTTTCTTT; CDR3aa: CANCRGPNTEAFF
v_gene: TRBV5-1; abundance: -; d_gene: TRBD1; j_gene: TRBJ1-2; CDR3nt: TGCGCCAGCGGCCAGGGGGGGTCTCCTGGCTACACCTTC; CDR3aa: CASGQGGSPGYTF
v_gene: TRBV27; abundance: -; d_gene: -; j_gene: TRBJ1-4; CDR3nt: TGTGCCAGCAGTCCCGGGACGTGGAATGAAAAACTGTTTTTT; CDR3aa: CASSPGTWNEKLFF
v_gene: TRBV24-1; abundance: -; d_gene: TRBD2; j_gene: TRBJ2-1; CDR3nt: TGTGCCACCAAAGGCGGGGGAAACAATGAGCAGTTCTTC; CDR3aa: CATKGGGNNEQFF
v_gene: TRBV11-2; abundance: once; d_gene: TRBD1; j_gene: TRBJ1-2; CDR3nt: TGTGCCAGCAGCTTAGAGGGAGTCCAGGGGGAATCTAACTATGGCTGCACCTTC; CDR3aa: CASSLEGVQGESNYGCTF
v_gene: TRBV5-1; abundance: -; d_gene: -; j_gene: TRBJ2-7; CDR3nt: TGCGCCAGCAGCTACCGGGACGACCACTACGAGCAGTACTTC; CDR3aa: CASSYRDDHYEQYF
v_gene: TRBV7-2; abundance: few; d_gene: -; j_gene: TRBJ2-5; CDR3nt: TGTGCCAGCGTCGCCCAGGAGACCCAGTACTTC; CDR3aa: CASVAQETQYF
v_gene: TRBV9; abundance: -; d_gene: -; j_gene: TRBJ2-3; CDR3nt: TGTGCCGGCAGCATCAGGGGTAGTCCAGATACGCAGTATTTT; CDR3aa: CAGSIRGSPDTQYF
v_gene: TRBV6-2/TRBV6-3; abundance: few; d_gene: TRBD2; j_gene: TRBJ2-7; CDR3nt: TGTGCCAGCAGTTACAAGCGGGAGGGCTACGAGCAGTACTTC; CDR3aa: CASSYKREGYEQYF